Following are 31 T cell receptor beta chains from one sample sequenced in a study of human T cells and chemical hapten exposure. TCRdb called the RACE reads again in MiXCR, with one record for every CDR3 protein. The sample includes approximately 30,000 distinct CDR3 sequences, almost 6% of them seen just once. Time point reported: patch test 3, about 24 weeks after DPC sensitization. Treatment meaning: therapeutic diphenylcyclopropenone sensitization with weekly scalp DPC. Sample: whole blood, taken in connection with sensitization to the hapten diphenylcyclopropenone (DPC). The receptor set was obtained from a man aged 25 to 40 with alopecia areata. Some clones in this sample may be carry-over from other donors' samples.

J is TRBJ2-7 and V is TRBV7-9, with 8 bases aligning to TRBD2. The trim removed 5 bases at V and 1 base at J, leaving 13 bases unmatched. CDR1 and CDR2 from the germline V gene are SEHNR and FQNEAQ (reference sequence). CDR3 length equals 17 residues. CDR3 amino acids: CASSGTVRGGSSYEQYF. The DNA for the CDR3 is TGTGCCAGCAGCGGCACCGTACGCGGGGGGTCTTCCTACGAGCAGTACTTC. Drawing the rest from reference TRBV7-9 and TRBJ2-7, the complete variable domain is DTGVSQNPRHKITKRGQNVTFRCDPISEHNRLYWYRQTLGQGPEFLTYFQNEAQLEKSRLLSDRFSAERPKGSFSTLEIQRTEQGDSAMYLCASSGTVRGGSSYEQYFGPGTRLTVT.

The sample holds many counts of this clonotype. This chain's CDR3 is CASSSVGSYNEQFF. The CDR3 DNA reads TGTGCCAGCAGCTCCGTGGGCAGCTACAATGAGCAGTTCTTC. The chain has TRBV7-2 and TRBJ2-1, with D hard to call. The CDR3 is 14 residues long. V lost 4 bases to trimming and J lost 3 bases, with 10 bases between them. The germline V gene encodes CDR1 SGHTA and CDR2 FQGNSA.

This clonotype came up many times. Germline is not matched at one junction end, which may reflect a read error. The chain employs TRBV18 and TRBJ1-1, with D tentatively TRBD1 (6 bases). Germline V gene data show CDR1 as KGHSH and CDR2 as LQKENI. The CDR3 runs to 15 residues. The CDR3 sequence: CASSPLGGMNTEAFF. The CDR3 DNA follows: TGTGCCAGCTCCCCACTAGGGGGGATGAACACTGAAGCTTTCTTT.

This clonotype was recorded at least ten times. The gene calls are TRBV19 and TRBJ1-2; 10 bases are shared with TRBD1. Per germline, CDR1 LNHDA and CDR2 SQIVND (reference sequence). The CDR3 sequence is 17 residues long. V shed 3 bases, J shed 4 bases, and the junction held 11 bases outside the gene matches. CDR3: CASSIFGLGTGVYGYTF. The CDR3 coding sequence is TGTGCCAGTAGTATTTTTGGTCTAGGGACAGGGGTCTATGGCTACACCTTC.

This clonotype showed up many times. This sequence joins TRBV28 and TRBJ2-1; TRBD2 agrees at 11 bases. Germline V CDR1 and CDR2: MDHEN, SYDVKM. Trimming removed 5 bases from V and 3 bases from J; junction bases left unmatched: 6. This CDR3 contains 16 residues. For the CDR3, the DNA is TGTGCCAGCAGTCCCGGACTAGCGGGCATCTACAATGAGCAGTTCTTC. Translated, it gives CASSPGLAGIYNEQFF.

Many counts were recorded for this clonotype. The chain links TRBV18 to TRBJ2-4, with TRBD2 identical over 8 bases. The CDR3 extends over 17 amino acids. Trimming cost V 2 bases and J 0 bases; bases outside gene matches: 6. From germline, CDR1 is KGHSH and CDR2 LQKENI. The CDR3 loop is CASSPMKAGGAKNIQYF. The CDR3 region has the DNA TGTGCCAGCTCACCAATGAAGGCGGGGGGAGCCAAAAACATTCAGTACTTC.

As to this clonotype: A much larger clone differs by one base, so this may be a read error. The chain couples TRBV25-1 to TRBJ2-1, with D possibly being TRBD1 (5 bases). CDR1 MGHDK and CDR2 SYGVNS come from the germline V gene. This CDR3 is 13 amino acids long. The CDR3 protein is CASSARANNEQLF. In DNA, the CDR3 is TGTGCCAGCAGTGCCAGGGCTAACAATGAGCAGCTCTTC.

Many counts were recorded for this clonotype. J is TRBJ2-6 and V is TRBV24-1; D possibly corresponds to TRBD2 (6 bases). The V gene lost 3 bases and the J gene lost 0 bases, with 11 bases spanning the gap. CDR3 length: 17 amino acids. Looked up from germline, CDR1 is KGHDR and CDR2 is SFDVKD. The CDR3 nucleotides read TGTGCCACCAGTGATCCGGGACTGTACTCTGGGGCCAACGTCCTGACTTTC. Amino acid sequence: CATSDPGLYSGANVLTF.

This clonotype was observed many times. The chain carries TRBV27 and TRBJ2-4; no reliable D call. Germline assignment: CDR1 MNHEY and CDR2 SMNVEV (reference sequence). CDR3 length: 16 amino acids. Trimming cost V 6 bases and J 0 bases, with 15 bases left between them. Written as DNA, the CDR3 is TGTGCCAGCAGCATAAGAGCAGTCCTAGCCAAAAACATTCAGTACTTC. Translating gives CASSIRAVLAKNIQYF.

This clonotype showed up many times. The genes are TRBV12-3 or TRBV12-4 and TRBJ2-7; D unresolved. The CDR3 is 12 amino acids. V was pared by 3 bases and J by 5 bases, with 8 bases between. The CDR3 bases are TGTGCCAGCAGTTTTAATAGCCACGAGCAGTACTTC. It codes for CASSFNSHEQYF.

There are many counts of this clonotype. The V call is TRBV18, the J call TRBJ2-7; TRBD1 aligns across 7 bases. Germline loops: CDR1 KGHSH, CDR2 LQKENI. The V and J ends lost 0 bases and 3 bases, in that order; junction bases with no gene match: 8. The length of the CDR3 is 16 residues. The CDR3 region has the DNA TGTGCCAGCTCACCACCAACCGGGACAGCCGTCTACGAGCAGTACTTC. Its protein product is CASSPPTGTAVYEQYF.

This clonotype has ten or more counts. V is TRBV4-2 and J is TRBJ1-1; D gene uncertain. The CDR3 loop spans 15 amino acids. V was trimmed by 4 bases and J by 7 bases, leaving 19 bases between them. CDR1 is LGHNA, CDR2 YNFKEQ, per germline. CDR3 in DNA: TGTGCCAGCAGCCCGTCGATAGGGCCGAAACTTGAAGCTTTCTTT. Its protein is CASSPSIGPKLEAFF.

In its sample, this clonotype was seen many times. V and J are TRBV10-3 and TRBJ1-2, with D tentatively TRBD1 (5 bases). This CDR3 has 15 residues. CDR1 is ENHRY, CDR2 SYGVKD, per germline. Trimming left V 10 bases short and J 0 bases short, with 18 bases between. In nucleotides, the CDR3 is TGTGCCACCGAAGAGGGGTGGGGGACTAACTATGGCTACACCTTC. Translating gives CATEEGWGTNYGYTF.

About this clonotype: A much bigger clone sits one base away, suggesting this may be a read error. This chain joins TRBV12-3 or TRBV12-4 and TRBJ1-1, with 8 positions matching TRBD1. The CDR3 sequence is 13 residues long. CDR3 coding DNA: TGTGCCAGCAGAACGACAGGGGACACTGCAGCTTTCTTT. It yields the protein CASRTTGDTAAFF.

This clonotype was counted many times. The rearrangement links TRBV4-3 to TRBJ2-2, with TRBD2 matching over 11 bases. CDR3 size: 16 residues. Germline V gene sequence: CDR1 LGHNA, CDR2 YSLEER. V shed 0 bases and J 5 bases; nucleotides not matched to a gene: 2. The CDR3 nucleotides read TGCGCCAGCAGCCAAGACCCTAGCGGGGGGACCGGGGAGCTGTTTTTT. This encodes CASSQDPSGGTGELFF.

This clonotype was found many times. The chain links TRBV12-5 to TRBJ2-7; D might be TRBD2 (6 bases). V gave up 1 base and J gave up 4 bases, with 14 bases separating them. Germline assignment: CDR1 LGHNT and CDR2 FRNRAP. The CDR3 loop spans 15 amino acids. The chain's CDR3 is CASGLAVGLGYEQYF. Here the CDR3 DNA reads TGTGCTAGTGGTTTGGCCGTGGGACTGGGGTACGAGCAGTACTTC.

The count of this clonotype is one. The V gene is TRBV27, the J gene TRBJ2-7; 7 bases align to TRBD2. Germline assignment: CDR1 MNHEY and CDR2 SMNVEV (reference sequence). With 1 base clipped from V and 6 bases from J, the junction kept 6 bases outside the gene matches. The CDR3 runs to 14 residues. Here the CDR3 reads CASSLWTSSSEQYF. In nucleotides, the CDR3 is TGTGCCAGCAGTTTATGGACTAGTTCTTCCGAGCAGTACTTC.

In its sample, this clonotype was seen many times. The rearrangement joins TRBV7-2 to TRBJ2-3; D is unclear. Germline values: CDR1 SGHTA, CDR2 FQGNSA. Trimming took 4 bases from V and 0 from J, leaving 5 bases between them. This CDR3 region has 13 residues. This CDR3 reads CASSYQSTDTQYF. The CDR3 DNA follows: TGTGCCAGCAGCTATCAGAGCACAGATACGCAGTATTTT.

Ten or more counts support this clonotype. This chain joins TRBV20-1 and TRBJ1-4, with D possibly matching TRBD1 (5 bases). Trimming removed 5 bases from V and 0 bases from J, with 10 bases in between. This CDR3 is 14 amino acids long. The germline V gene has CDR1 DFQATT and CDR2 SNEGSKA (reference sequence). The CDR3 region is CSAWTHATNEKLFF. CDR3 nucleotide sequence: TGCAGTGCTTGGACACATGCAACTAATGAAAAACTGTTTTTT.

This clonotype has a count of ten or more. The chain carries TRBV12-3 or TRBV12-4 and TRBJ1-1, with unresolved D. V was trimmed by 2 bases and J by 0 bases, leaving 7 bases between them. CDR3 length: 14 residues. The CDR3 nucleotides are TGTGCCAGCAGTTTATTCGACATGAACACTGAAGCTTTCTTT. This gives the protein CASSLFDMNTEAFF.

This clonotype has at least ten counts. The CDR3, as DNA: TGTGCCAGCAGTCGGGACGCAAACTATGGCTACACCTTC. Its translation is CASSRDANYGYTF. The rearrangement joins TRBV6-2 or TRBV6-3 to TRBJ1-2; D possibly corresponds to TRBD1 (5 bases). Per the germline V gene, CDR1 is MNHEY and CDR2 is SVGEGT. CDR3 size: 13 residues. Trimming removed 5 bases at V and 2 bases at J, with 9 bases between.

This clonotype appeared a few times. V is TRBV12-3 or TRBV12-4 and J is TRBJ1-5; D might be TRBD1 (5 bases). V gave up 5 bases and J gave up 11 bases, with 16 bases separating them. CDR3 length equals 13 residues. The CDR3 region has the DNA TGTGCCAGCAGTCCCCGCGGGGGACCAGCCCAGCATTTT. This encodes CASSPRGGPAQHF.

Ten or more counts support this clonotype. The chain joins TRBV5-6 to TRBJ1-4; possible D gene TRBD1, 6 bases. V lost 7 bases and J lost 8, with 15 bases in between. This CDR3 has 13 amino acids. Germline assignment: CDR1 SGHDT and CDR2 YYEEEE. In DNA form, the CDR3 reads TGTGCCAGCGGATCGGACAGTTCAGAAAAACTGTTTTTT. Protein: CASGSDSSEKLFF. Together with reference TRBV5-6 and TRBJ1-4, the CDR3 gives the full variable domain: DAGVTQSPTHLIKTRGQQVTLRCSPKSGHDTVSWYQQALGQGPQFIFQYYEEEERQRGNFPDRFSGHQFPNYSSELNVNALLLGDSALYLCASGSDSSEKLFFGSGTQLSVL.

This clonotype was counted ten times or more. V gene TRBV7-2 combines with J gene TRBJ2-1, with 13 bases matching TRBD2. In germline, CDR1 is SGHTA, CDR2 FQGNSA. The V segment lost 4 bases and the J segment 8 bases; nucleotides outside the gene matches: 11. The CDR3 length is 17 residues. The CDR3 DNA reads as TGTGCCAGCAGCTCACTCCCGGGACTAGCGGGGCCTTATGAGCAGTTCTTC. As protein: CASSSLPGLAGPYEQFF.

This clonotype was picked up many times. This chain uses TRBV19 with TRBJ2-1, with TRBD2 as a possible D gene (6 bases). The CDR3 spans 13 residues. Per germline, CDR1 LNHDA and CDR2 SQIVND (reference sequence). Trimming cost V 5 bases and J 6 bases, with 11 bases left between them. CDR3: CASSAKLANEQFF. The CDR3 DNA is TGTGCCAGTAGTGCTAAACTAGCCAATGAGCAGTTCTTC.

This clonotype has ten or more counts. CDR3 sequence: CASSQAVGHKGSYEQYF. Written as DNA, the CDR3 is TGCGCCAGCAGCCAAGCAGTGGGCCACAAGGGTTCCTACGAGCAGTACTTC. The V gene is TRBV4-1, the J gene TRBJ2-7; the D is unclear. The CDR3 extends over 17 amino acids. V was trimmed by 1 base and J by 1 base, leaving 17 bases between them. Germline assignment: CDR1 MGHRA and CDR2 YSYEKL.

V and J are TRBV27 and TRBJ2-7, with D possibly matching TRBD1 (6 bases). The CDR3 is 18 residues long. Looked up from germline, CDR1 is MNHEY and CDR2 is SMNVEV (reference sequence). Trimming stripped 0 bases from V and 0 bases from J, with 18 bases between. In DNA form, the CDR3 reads TGTGCCAGCAGTTTATCGAGCCAGGGGCGAGCCGGCTCCTACGAGCAGTACTTC. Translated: CASSLSSQGRAGSYEQYF.

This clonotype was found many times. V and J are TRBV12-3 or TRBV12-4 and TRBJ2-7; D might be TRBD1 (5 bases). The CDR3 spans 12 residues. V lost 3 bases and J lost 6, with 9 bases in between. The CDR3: CASSFMDTEQYF. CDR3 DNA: TGTGCCAGCAGTTTTATGGACACCGAGCAGTACTTC.

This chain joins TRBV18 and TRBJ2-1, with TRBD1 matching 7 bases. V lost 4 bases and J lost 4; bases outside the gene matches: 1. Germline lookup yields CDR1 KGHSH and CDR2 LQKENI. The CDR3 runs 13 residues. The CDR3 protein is CASSQGQYNEQFF. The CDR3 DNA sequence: TGTGCCAGCTCACAGGGACAGTACAATGAGCAGTTCTTC.

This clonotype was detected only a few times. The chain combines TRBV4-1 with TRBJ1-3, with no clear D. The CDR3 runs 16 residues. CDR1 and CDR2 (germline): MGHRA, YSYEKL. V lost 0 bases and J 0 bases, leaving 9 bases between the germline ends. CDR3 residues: CASSQDDGYSGNTIYF. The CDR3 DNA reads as TGCGCCAGCAGCCAAGATGACGGATACTCTGGAAACACCATATATTTT.

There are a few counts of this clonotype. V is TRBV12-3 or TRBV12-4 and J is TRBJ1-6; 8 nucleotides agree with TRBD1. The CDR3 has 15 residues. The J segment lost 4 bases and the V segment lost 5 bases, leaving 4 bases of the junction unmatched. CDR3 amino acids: CASSDRQGYNSPLHF. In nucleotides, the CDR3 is TGTGCCAGCAGTGACCGACAGGGGTATAATTCACCCCTCCACTTT.